The 9 T cell receptor beta chains below come from one sample, sequenced in a study of cytomegalovirus exposure and HLA in healthy donors (dated by TCRdb to the late 2010s). Library generation was performed with the immunoSEQ multiplex PCR assay. For the multiplex PCR, a mixture combining 60 forward primers for TCR Vbeta segments and 13 reverse primers for TCR Jbeta segments was used. The source is immuneACCESS, and TCRdb retained only in-frame sequences with V and J called. Part of the clones is not carried over; for the studies checked, unresolved V genes explain less than half of this, and the remainder is unexplained. The table for this sample lists some 200,000 clones. About 1% of the sample lies in the top ten. Sequencing was done on a sample of PBMCs. These receptors were obtained from a girl aged 2 to 10 in good health and CMV-seropositive.

This chain uses TRBV6-1 with TRBJ2-1; TRBD2 matches at 9 bases. The CDR3 totals 15 residues. Trimming cost V 7 bases and J 2 bases; bases outside gene matches: 6. Germline assignment: CDR1 MNHNS and CDR2 SASEGT. The chain's CDR3 is CASNEASGAYNEQFF. The CDR3 DNA sequence: TGTGCCAGCAACGAAGCTAGCGGGGCCTACAATGAGCAGTTCTTC.

Notes on this clone: Other nucleotide sequences in the sample specify the same CDR3. The chain employs TRBV27 and TRBJ2-2; D not resolved. The CDR3 is made up of 13 amino acids. Germline CDR1 and CDR2: MNHEY and SMNVEV (reference sequence). Trimming shortened V by 2 bases and J by 4 bases, and 5 bases separated the two germline ends. The CDR3 DNA is TGTGCCAGCAGTTTACGCGGCACCGGGGAGCTGTTTTTT. This codes for CASSLRGTGELFF.

V usage is TRBV6-6 and J usage is TRBJ1-3; 9 bases map to TRBD1. The CDR3 contains 16 residues. CDR1 and CDR2 from the germline V gene are MNHNY and SVGAGI (reference sequence). J was trimmed by 2 bases and V by 6 bases; bases with no gene match: 8. CDR3 residues: CASRGTGRNPGNTIYF. CDR3 DNA: TGTGCCAGCAGGGGGACAGGGAGGAACCCTGGAAACACCATATATTTT.

The chain employs TRBV5-1 and TRBJ1-1; D remains ambiguous. The V and J ends lost 4 bases and 1 base respectively, with 14 bases between them. Germline CDR1 SGHRS, CDR2 YFSETQ. The CDR3 loop spans 15 amino acids. CDR3 sequence (DNA): TGCGCCAGCAGCCCAGTGACAAAAGGGAACACTGAAGCTTTCTTT. Protein: CASSPVTKGNTEAFF.

The rearrangement uses TRBV28 and TRBJ1-5; 12 positions agree with TRBD1. CDR3 length: 15 residues. Germline V gene data show CDR1 as MDHEN and CDR2 as SYDVKM. V was pared by 3 bases and J by 6 bases, with 3 bases of the junction left unmatched. The CDR3 sequence: CASSFRDRGPQPQHF. In DNA, the CDR3 is TGTGCCAGCAGTTTCCGGGACAGGGGGCCTCAGCCCCAGCATTTT.

The chain has TRBV19 and TRBJ1-1, with D tentatively TRBD1 (6 bases). The ends were cut back, 3 bases at V and 2 bases at J, with 13 bases in the middle. Germline lookup yields CDR1 LNHDA and CDR2 SQIVND (reference sequence). This CDR3 spans 15 amino acids. CDR3 coding DNA: TGTGCCAGTAGTATTATGGACAGTCACAACACTGAAGCTTTCTTT. It encodes CASSIMDSHNTEAFF.

V usage is TRBV19 and J usage is TRBJ1-1; D might be TRBD1 (6 bases). The CDR3 has 13 residues. The V and J ends lost 4 bases and 3 bases respectively, with 9 bases between them. Germline V lookup: CDR1 LNHDA, CDR2 SQIVND (reference sequence). CDR3 nucleotide sequence: TGTGCCAGTAGTACACACAGGGACACTGAAGCTTTCTTT. Translating it yields CASSTHRDTEAFF.

The J gene is TRBJ2-5, the V gene TRBV6-1; a weak D match, TRBD2 (5 bases). In germline, CDR1 is MNHNS, CDR2 SASEGT. This CDR3 is 13 amino acids long. V was shortened by 6 bases and J by 1 base, with 9 bases between the two germline ends. CDR3 DNA: TGTGCCAGCAGCAATAGCGCCCAAGAGACCCAGTACTTC. Protein product: CASSNSAQETQYF.

The chain joins TRBV6-6 to TRBJ2-1, with 7 bases aligning to TRBD1. J gave up 6 bases and V 0 bases, and 5 bases lay outside the gene matches. This CDR3 region has 15 residues. Germline values: CDR1 MNHNY, CDR2 SVGAGI (reference sequence). The CDR3 region is CASSYSGQTRNEQFF. Written as DNA, the CDR3 is TGTGCCAGCAGTTACTCGGGACAGACCCGCAATGAGCAGTTCTTC.